These 24 T cell receptor beta chains share one sample of origin, sequenced in a study of CD8 T cells in Susac syndrome. The RNA input was roughly 0.45 to 1 ug, and it was reverse transcribed with random hexamers. TCRdb recomputed calls from the immunoSEQ multiplex PCR reads with MiXCR, one row per CDR3 protein. The sample lists some 200,000 distinct CDR3 sequences, about 95% occurring once. Sequencing was performed on CD4+ T cells from PBMCs. The source is a human donor in good health.

The chain joins TRBV15 to TRBJ2-1; a weak D match, TRBD2 (6 bases). Germline V gene data show CDR1 as LNHNV and CDR2 as YYDKDF (reference sequence). The CDR3 has 15 amino acids. V lost 3 bases, J lost 8 bases, and 17 bases lay in between. The CDR3 DNA reads TGTGCCACCAGCAGGTCTAGCGCCACTGAAGATGAGCAGTTCTTC. It yields the protein CATSRSSATEDEQFF.

The CDR3 spells CASSRQGTRETQYF. The CDR3 nucleotides are TGTGCCAGCAGTAGACAGGGGACAAGGGAGACCCAGTACTTC. The chain carries TRBV28 and TRBJ2-5, with 8 nucleotides matching TRBD1. Germline V gene data show CDR1 as MDHEN and CDR2 as SYDVKM. The CDR3 totals 14 residues. J was trimmed by 5 bases and V by 5 bases; bases with no gene match: 7.

This chain connects TRBV2 to TRBJ2-1; D is perhaps TRBD2 (6 bases). V gave up 6 bases and J gave up 4 bases, with 13 bases separating them. CDR1 and CDR2 from the germline V gene are SNHLY and FYNNEI. This CDR3 is 14 amino acids long. Here the CDR3 DNA reads TGTGCCAGCAGCGAGCAGGGAGGTTACAATGAGCAGTTCTTC. Its protein is CASSEQGGYNEQFF.

This CDR3 reads CSATAGQPLGEQFF. The CDR3 region has the DNA TGCAGTGCTACGGCGGGACAACCCCTCGGTGAGCAGTTCTTC. The chain is built from TRBV20-1 and TRBJ2-1; D could derive from TRBD1 or TRBD2 (6 bases each). Deletions cut 4 bases from V and 9 bases from J, with 19 bases between. CDR1 and CDR2 (germline): DFQATT, SNEGSKA (reference sequence). The CDR3 runs 14 residues.

The DNA for the CDR3 is TGCAGTGCTAGAGATCGGGCAGGGACGGGAGAGACCCAGTACTTC. This translates into CSARDRAGTGETQYF. V usage is TRBV20-1 and J usage is TRBJ2-5, with D possibly called TRBD1 or TRBD2 (5 bases each). This CDR3 has 15 residues. Germline V gives CDR1 DFQATT, CDR2 SNEGSKA (reference sequence). The germline V and J ends were trimmed by 0 bases and 4 bases, with 15 bases remaining between them.

This clonotype appeared a single time. The chain carries TRBV20-1 and TRBJ2-7; TRBD2 matches 8 bases. Germline lookup yields CDR1 DFQATT and CDR2 SNEGSKA (reference sequence). V was clipped by 7 bases and J by 3 bases; unmatched bases: 14. The CDR3 is 15 amino acids. CDR3 loop: CSVMGLAGWGYEQYF. Written as DNA, the CDR3 is TGCAGTGTTATGGGCCTAGCGGGTTGGGGCTACGAGCAGTACTTC.

The chain employs TRBV20-1 and TRBJ2-3, with 9 bases fitting TRBD2. V trimming: 6 bases; J trimming: 6 bases; junction bases outside the gene matches: 7. CDR3 length: 13 amino acids. Germline lookup yields CDR1 DFQATT and CDR2 SNEGSKA (reference sequence). This CDR3 reads CSAAAGGGDTQYF. The CDR3 coding sequence is TGCAGTGCCGCAGCGGGAGGCGGGGATACGCAGTATTTT.

This sequence joins TRBV30 and TRBJ1-1, with 7 nucleotides matching TRBD1. Germline values: CDR1 GTSNPN, CDR2 SVGIG (reference sequence). CDR3 size: 14 residues. V was pared by 0 bases and J by 1 base, with 2 bases of the junction left unmatched. CDR3 in DNA: TGTGCCTGGAGTGTAGGGGGCACGAACACTGAAGCTTTCTTT. It yields the protein CAWSVGGTNTEAFF. The full variable domain, completed using reference TRBV30 and TRBJ1-1, is SQTIHQWPATLVQPVGSPLSLECTVEGTSNPNLYWYRQAAGRGLQLLFYSVGIGQISSEVPQNLSASRPQDRQFILSSKKLLLSDSGFYLCAWSVGGTNTEAFFGQGTRLTVV.

This clonotype came up a few times. Its ends do not fully match the called genes, so a read error is possible. The gene calls are TRBV2 and TRBJ2-7; 10 nucleotides align to TRBD2. The CDR3 is 14 residues long. The V gene's germline CDR1 is SNHLY and CDR2 FYNNEI. Here the CDR3 reads CASSPRTSGYEQYF. The CDR3 DNA sequence: TGTGCCAGCAGTCCTAGGACTAGCGGCTACGAGCAGTACTTT.

The chain joins TRBV11-3 to TRBJ2-6, with no clear D. The length of the CDR3 is 19 residues. Trimming cost V 5 bases and J 4 bases, with 24 bases left between them. From germline, CDR1 is SGHNT and CDR2 YENEEA. DNA of the CDR3: TGTGCCAGCAGCCAAAATTACGGCTTACTACATTCCGGGGCCAACGTCCTGACTTTC. Translated, it gives CASSQNYGLLHSGANVLTF.

This clonotype was seen only once. V gene TRBV20-1 combines with J gene TRBJ1-1; tentatively, D is TRBD1 (6 bases). V gave up 6 bases and J gave up 11 bases, with 16 bases separating them. This CDR3 has 11 residues. Germline values: CDR1 DFQATT, CDR2 SNEGSKA (reference sequence). The CDR3 sequence is CSAQRGAEAFF. DNA for the CDR3: TGCAGTGCCCAACGGGGGGCAGAGGCTTTCTTT.

This clonotype occurred once. CDR3 in amino acids: CSAAGQGPYNEQFF. Here the CDR3 DNA reads TGCAGTGCCGCCGGGCAGGGCCCCTACAATGAGCAGTTCTTC. This sequence joins TRBV20-1 and TRBJ2-1; a possible D gene is TRBD1 (5 bases). This CDR3 is 14 amino acids long. V gave up 6 bases and J gave up 2 bases, with 14 bases separating them. Germline V CDR1 and CDR2: DFQATT, SNEGSKA (reference sequence).

The chain employs TRBV20-1 and TRBJ2-4; D perhaps matches TRBD2 (5 bases). CDR1 is DFQATT, CDR2 SNEGSKA, per germline (reference sequence). This CDR3 comprises 14 residues. Trimming took off 3 bases at V and 0 bases at J, with 9 bases between the two ends. CDR3 bases: TGCAGTGCTAGTCGGACTGAAGCCAAAAACATTCAGTACTTC. Protein: CSASRTEAKNIQYF.

The chain combines TRBV6-2 or TRBV6-3 with TRBJ1-5, with D maybe TRBD1 (5 bases). Germline CDR1 reads MNHEY; CDR2 reads SVGEGT. The CDR3 is 15 amino acids. The germline V and J ends were trimmed by 4 bases and 2 bases, with 12 bases remaining between them. For the CDR3, the DNA is TGTGCCAGCAGTTCCCAAGGGGTTGGCAATCAGCCCCAGCATTTT. Encoded protein: CASSSQGVGNQPQHF.

This chain links TRBV15 with TRBJ2-3, with D unresolved. Trimming pared 0 bases from V and 0 bases from J, leaving 7 bases between. The germline gives CDR1 LNHNV, CDR2 YYDKDF (reference sequence). The CDR3 covers 15 residues. In DNA form, the CDR3 reads TGTGCCACCAGCAGAGAGCCCTGGAGCACAGATACGCAGTATTTT. This encodes CATSREPWSTDTQYF.

V is TRBV21-1 and J is TRBJ1-2; no DNA check was done on the table's D call, TRBD1. TRBV21-1 is assigned pseudogene status. The CDR3 has 16 amino acids. The CDR3 here is CASSKVSRQPNYGYTF. The CDR3 DNA sequence: TGTGCCAGCAGCAAAGTATCGCGACAGCCTAACTATGGCTACACCTTC.

The V call is TRBV29-1, the J call TRBJ1-2, with D uncertain. This CDR3 contains 14 residues. CDR1 is SQVTM and CDR2 is ANQGSEA in the germline V gene. Trimming removed 6 bases at V and 4 bases at J, with 18 bases between. The CDR3 region is CSVFDTRYPYGYTF. DNA of the CDR3: TGCAGCGTCTTTGACACCCGTTATCCCTATGGCTACACCTTC. The full variable domain, completed using reference TRBV29-1 and TRBJ1-2, is SAVISQKPSRDICQRGTSLTIQCQVDSQVTMMFWYRQQPGQSLTLIATANQGSEATYESGFVIDKFPISRPNLTFSTLTVSNMSPEDSSIYLCSVFDTRYPYGYTFGSGTRLTVV.

The J gene is TRBJ1-1, the V gene TRBV7-9, with D perhaps TRBD1 (5 bases). V lost 5 bases to trimming and J lost 0 bases, with 13 bases between them. CDR1 is SEHNR, CDR2 FQNEAQ, per germline (reference sequence). The CDR3 spans 15 residues. Written as DNA, the CDR3 is TGTGCCAGCAGCGTCGTCAGGGTATTGAACACTGAAGCTTTCTTT. As protein: CASSVVRVLNTEAFF.

The rearrangement uses TRBV18 and TRBJ1-2; D might be TRBD1 (5 bases). The CDR3 loop spans 14 amino acids. The V end was cut by 0 bases, the J end by 6 bases, with 11 bases between. Germline values: CDR1 KGHSH, CDR2 LQKENI. The CDR3 sequence is CASSPPTAGDGYTF. DNA for the CDR3: TGTGCCAGCTCACCACCGACAGCCGGTGATGGCTACACCTTC.

The V and J genes are TRBV20-1 and TRBJ1-1, with TRBD1 matching over 9 bases. This CDR3 has 15 residues. Germline V gene lookup returns CDR1 DFQATT and CDR2 SNEGSKA (reference sequence). V shed 1 base and J 0 bases; nucleotides not matched to a gene: 3. As DNA, the CDR3 is TGCAGTGCTAGAGGGGGGGACAGGGTGAACACTGAAGCTTTCTTT. Its protein product is CSARGGDRVNTEAFF.

The rearrangement uses TRBV3-1 and TRBJ2-1; the match to TRBD1 covers 9 bases. The germline CDR1 and CDR2 sequences are LGHDT and YNNKEL (reference sequence). After removal of 4 bases from V and 7 bases from J, the junction contained 14 bases not matched to a gene. This CDR3 contains 17 residues. CDR3 residues: CASSPRQGDRVSNEQFF. As DNA, the CDR3 is TGTGCCAGCAGCCCCCGACAGGGGGACCGGGTGTCGAATGAGCAGTTCTTC.

The chain carries TRBV3-1 and TRBJ2-7, with a tentative D call TRBD1 (6 bases). The ends were cut back, 0 bases at V and 4 bases at J, with 13 bases in the middle. Per the germline V gene, CDR1 is LGHDT and CDR2 is YNNKEL (reference sequence). The CDR3 totals 15 residues. The CDR3 coding sequence is TGTGCCAGCAGCCAAGATCTCACCCAGGGGTACGAGCAGTACTTC. Its translation: CASSQDLTQGYEQYF.

This clonotype was picked up one time. The chain carries TRBV20-1 and TRBJ2-3, with D possibly matching TRBD1 (5 bases). This CDR3 is built from 17 residues. Trimming shortened V by 6 bases and J by 0 bases, and 22 bases separated the two germline ends. The germline V gene has CDR1 DFQATT and CDR2 SNEGSKA (reference sequence). The CDR3 DNA follows: TGCAGTGCCAGATATCAGGGTTTGGACGGGAGCACAGATACGCAGTATTTT. It codes for CSARYQGLDGSTDTQYF.

The CDR3: CASSLAGRLNYGYTF. The CDR3 DNA sequence: TGTGCCAGCAGCTTAGCGGGACGGCTTAACTATGGCTACACCTTC. The V and J genes are TRBV7-9 and TRBJ1-2, with a possible D match to TRBD1 (5 bases). The CDR3 covers 15 residues. Trimming left V 0 bases short and J 1 base short, with 9 bases between. Germline lookup yields CDR1 SEHNR and CDR2 FQNEAQ (reference sequence).